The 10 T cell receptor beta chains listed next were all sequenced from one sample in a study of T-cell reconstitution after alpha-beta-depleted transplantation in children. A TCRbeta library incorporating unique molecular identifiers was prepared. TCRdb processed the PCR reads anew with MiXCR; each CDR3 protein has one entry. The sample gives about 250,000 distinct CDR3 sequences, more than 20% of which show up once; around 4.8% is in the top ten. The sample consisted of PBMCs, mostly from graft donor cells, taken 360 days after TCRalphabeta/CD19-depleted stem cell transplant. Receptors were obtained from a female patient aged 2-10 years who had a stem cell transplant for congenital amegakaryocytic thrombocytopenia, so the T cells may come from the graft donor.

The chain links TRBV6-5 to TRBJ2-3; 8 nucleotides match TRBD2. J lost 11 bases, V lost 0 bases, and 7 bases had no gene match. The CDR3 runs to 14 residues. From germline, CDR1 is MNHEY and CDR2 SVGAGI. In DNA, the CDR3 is TGTGCCAGCAGTTACTCCCTCGGAGCGGGGGAGCAGTATTTT. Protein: CASSYSLGAGEQYF.

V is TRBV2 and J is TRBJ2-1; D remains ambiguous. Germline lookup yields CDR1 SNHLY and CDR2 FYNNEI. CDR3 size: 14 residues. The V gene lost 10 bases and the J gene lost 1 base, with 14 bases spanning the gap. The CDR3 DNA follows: TGTGCCACCGCCGACGGTGTTTCCTACAATGAGCAGTTCTTC. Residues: CATADGVSYNEQFF.

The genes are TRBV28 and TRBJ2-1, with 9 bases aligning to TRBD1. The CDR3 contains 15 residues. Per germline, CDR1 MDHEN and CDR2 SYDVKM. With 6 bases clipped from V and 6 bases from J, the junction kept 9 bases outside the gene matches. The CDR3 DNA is TGTGCCAGCAGCCTCGGGACAGGGACCATCAATGAGCAGTTCTTC. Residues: CASSLGTGTINEQFF.

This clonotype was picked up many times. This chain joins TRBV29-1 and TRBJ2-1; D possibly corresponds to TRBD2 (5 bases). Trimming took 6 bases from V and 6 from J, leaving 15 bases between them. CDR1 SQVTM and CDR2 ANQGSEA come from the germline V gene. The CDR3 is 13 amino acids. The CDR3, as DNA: TGCAGCGTCAATGGACTGACCCTCAATGAGCAGTTCTTC. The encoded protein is CSVNGLTLNEQFF.

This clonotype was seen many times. CDR3 in DNA: TGTGCCAGCAGTACACCGTTACAGGGGAACACCGGGGAGCTGTTTTTT. Encoded protein: CASSTPLQGNTGELFF. V usage is TRBV28 and J usage is TRBJ2-2, with D possibly being TRBD1 (6 bases). This CDR3 has 16 residues. The germline gives CDR1 MDHEN, CDR2 SYDVKM. V was pared by 5 bases and J by 1 base, with 14 bases between. Based on the CDR3 plus reference TRBV28 and TRBJ2-2, the full variable domain is DVKVTQSSRYLVKRTGEKVFLECVQDMDHENMFWYRQDPGLGLRLIYFSYDVKMKEKGDIPEGYSVSREKKERFSLILESASTNQTSMYLCASSTPLQGNTGELFFGEGSRLTVL.

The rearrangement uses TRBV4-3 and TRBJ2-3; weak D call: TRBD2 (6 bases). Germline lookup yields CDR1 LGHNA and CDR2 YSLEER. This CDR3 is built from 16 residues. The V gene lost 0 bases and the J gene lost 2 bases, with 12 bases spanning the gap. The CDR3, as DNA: TGCGCCAGCAGCCAAGAGATGGGACTCCTCACAGATACGCAGTATTTT. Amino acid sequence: CASSQEMGLLTDTQYF.

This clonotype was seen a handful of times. The CDR3 DNA follows: TGTGCCTGGAGTGTTACGCGTACCGGGGAGCTGTTTTTT. It yields the protein CAWSVTRTGELFF. The V call is TRBV30, the J call TRBJ2-2; D is uncertain. The CDR3 has 13 residues. The V end was cut by 0 bases, the J end by 5 bases, with 7 bases between. Germline values: CDR1 GTSNPN, CDR2 SVGIG (reference sequence). Full variable domain (missing parts from reference TRBV30 and TRBJ2-2): SQTIHQWPATLVQPVGSPLSLECTVEGTSNPNLYWYRQAAGRGLQLLFYSVGIGQISSEVPQNLSASRPQDRQFILSSKKLLLSDSGFYLCAWSVTRTGELFFGEGSRLTVL.

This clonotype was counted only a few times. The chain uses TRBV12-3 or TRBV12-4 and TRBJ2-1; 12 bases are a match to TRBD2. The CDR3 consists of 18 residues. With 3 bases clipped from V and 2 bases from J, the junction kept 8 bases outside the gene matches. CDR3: CASSFRWTSGTTYNEQFF. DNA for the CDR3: TGTGCCAGCAGTTTTCGGTGGACTAGCGGGACAACCTACAATGAGCAGTTCTTC.

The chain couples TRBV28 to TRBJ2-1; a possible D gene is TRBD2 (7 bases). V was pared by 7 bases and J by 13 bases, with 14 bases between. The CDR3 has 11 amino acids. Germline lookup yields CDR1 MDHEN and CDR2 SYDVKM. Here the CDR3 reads CASKGGGPQFF. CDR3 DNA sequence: TGTGCCAGCAAGGGAGGGGGACCCCAGTTCTTC.

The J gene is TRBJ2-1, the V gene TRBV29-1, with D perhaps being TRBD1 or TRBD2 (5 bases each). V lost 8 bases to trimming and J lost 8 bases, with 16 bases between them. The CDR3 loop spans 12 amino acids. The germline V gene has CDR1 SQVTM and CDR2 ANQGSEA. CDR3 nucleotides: TGCAGCTCCGCCGCCGGGGCCCATGAGCAGTTCTTC. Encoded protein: CSSAAGAHEQFF.